The following is a T cell receptor (beta chain) sequence with its context. The PCR had 60 Vbeta and 13 Jbeta primers. The data were produced by immunoSEQ multiplex PCR, yet TCRdb's version contains in-frame clones alone and is incomplete. The sample includes about 300,000 clones, 75% to 90% of them seen just once. This sample was included in a study of cytomegalovirus exposure and HLA in healthy donors. With 6 bases clipped from V and 6 bases from J, the junction kept 3 bases outside the gene matches. Germline-derived CDR1 and CDR2 are SNHLY and FYNNEI. The CDR3 sequence is 14 residues long. The TCR comes from a man aged 40-49 years in good health and CMV-seropositive. The V and J genes are TRBV2 and TRBJ2-5, with 14 bases that match TRBD2. Sequenced input: PBMCs. The CDR3 DNA reads as TGTGCCAGCAGCGGGACTAGCGGGAGAAAGACCCAGTACTTC. Translation: CASSGTSGRKTQYF.